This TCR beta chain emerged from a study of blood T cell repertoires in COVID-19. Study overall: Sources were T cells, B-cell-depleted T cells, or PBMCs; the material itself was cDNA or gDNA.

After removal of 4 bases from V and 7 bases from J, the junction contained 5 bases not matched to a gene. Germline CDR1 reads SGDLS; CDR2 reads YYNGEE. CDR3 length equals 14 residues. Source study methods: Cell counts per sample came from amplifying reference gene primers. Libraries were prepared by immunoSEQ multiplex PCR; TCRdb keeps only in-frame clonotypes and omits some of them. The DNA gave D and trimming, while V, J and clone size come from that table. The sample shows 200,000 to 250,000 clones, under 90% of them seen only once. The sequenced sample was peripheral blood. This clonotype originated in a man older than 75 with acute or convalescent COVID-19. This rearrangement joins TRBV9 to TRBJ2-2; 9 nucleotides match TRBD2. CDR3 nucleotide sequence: TGTGCCAGCAGCAATAGCGGGAGTCACGGGGAGCTGTTTTTT. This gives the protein CASSNSGSHGELFF.